This T cell receptor (beta chain) was profiled in a study of Graves' ophthalmopathy and Graves' hyperthyroidism. The trim removed 6 bases at V and 3 bases at J, leaving 9 bases unmatched. CDR3 length: 15 residues. Germline values: CDR1 SNHLY, CDR2 FYNNEI. TCR beta CDR3 amplification used RNA transcripts. The first round was an RT-PCR with HTBI primers, and the second round was a multiplex PCR. TCRdb itself ran the multiplex PCR reads through MiXCR, one entry per CDR3 protein. The table has hundreds of thousands of distinct CDR3 sequences, roughly two fifths seen once. The source of this sequence is an adult man with Graves' ophthalmopathy. This chain links TRBV2 with TRBJ2-7; 9 nucleotides align to TRBD1. Source material: peripheral blood. The CDR3 DNA follows: TGTGCCAGCAGAGCGACAGGGGGGAGAGGCTACGAGCAGTACTTC. Translated: CASRATGGRGYEQYF. Variable domain in full (rest from reference TRBV2 and TRBJ2-7): EPEVTQTPSHQVTQMGQEVILRCVPISNHLYFYWYRQILGQKVEFLVSFYNNEISEKSEIFDDQFSVERPDGSNFTLKIRSTKLEDSAMYFCASRATGGRGYEQYFGPGTRLTVT.